This entry is about one T cell receptor (beta chain). This sample is part of a study of CD8 T cells in Susac syndrome. cDNA came from about 0.5 to 1 ug RNA primed by random hexamers. Multiplex immunoSEQ PCR targeted 54 Vbeta and 13 Jbeta TCR beta segments. A single record per CDR3 protein comes from TCRdb applying MiXCR to the immunoSEQ multiplex PCR reads. This table holds about 290,000 distinct CDR3 sequences, approximately 90% found once. Germline V lookup: CDR1 PRHDT, CDR2 FYEKMQ (reference sequence). The J segment lost 4 bases and the V segment lost 8 bases, leaving 4 bases of the junction unmatched. The CDR3 is 13 amino acids.

The chain carries TRBV13 and TRBJ2-1, with TRBD1 matching over 8 bases. The origin of this receptor is a human donor with multiple sclerosis. Sequenced input: CD8+ T cells from PBMCs. This CDR3 is CASVRTGYNEQFF. CDR3 nucleotides: TGTGCCAGCGTTCGGACAGGGTACAATGAGCAGTTCTTC.